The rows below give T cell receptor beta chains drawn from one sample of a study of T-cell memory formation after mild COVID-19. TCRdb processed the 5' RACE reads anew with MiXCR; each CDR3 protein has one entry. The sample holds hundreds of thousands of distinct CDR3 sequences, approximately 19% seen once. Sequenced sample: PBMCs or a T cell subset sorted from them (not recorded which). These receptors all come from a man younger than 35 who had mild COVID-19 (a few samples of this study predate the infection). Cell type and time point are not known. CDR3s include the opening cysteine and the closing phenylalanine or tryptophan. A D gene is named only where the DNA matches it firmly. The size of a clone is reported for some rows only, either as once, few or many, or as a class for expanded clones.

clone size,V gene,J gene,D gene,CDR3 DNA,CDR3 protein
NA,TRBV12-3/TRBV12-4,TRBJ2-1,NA,TGTGCCAGCAGTCCCCGGGGCAGCGACAATGAGCAGTTCTTC,CASSPRGSDNEQFF
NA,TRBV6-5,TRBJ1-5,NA,TGTGCCAGCAGTCCAGATCCTTTAAGCAATCAGCCCCAGCATTTT,CASSPDPLSNQPQHF
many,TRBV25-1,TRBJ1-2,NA,TGTGCCAGCAGTGAAACTGCAGAAGGGGACTATGGCTACACCTTC,CASSETAEGDYGYTF
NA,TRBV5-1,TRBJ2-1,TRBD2,TGCGCCAGCAGCTTGGATAGCGGGGGAGGATACAATGAGCAGTTCTTC,CASSLDSGGGYNEQFF
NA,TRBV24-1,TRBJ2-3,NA,TGTGCCACCAGTGACCAGGACACAAATACGCAGTATTTT,CATSDQDTNTQYF
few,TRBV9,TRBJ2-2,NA,TGTGCCAGCAGCGTCTCAGACCCGAACACCGGGGAGCTGTTTTTT,CASSVSDPNTGELFF
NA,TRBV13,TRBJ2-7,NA,TGTGCCAGCAGCTCCGGATCAGGGGAGTACGAGCAGTACTTC,CASSSGSGEYEQYF
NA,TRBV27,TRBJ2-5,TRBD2,TGTGCCAGCAGTGTCCAGCGGGGTCGGGAGACCCAGTACTTC,CASSVQRGRETQYF
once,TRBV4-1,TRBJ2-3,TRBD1,TGCGCCAGCAGCCAAGCCAGGGGGCTTGGATTAGATACGCAGTATTTT,CASSQARGLGLDTQYF
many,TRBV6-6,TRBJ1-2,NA,TGTGCCAGCACCCCTAGGCCCGGAAGGAGCGGCTACACCTTC,CASTPRPGRSGYTF
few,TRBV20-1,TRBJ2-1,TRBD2,TGCAGTGCTAGAGATTCGAGCGGGGGGTACTACAATGAGCAGTTCTTC,CSARDSSGGYYNEQFF
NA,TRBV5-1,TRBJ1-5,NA,TGCGCCAGCAGCCCAGGGCAGGGCAAGAAGCCCCAGCATTTT,CASSPGQGKKPQHF
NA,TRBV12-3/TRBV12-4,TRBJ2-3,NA,TGTGCCAGCAGTGACCCCCTGGCGAATACGCAGTATTTT,CASSDPLANTQYF
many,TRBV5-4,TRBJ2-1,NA,TGTGCCAGCAGCTTGAGTCAGGGATCCTACAATGAGCAGTTCTTC,CASSLSQGSYNEQFF
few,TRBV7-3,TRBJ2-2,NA,TGTGCCAGCAGCTTAAGAGGTCCGCCGGACTATGACCACACCGGGGAGCTGTTTTTT,CASSLRGPPDYDHTGELFF
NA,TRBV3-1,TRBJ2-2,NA,TGTGCCAGCAGCCCCCTAAGTGGGGGGCGTACCGGGGAGCTGTTTTTT,CASSPLSGGRTGELFF
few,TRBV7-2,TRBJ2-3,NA,TGTGCCAGCAGTCGATGGGGAGCTACTAGCACAGATACGCAGTATTTT,CASSRWGATSTDTQYF
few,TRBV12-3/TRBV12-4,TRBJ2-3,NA,TGTGCCAGCAGTCCAGGGGAGGGAGATACGCAGTATTTT,CASSPGEGDTQYF
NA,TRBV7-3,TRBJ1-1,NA,TGTGCCAGCAGCTTAAACCCCGGGGGGGACACTGAAGCTTTCTTT,CASSLNPGGDTEAFF
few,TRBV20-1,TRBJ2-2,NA,TGCAGTGCCAACCCATCAAGGGGTAACACCGGGGAGCTGTTTTTT,CSANPSRGNTGELFF
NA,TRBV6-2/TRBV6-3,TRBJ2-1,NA,TGTGCCAGCAGCCCACCCCCCAGACCCTATGGGGAGCAGTTCTTC,CASSPPPRPYGEQFF
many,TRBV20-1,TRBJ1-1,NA,TGCAGTGCTCCCGACGAACCTGAAGCTTTCTTT,CSAPDEPEAFF
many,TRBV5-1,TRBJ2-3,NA,TGCGCCAGCAGCTTGGCCTCCGTCCTGCGGGATACGCAGTATTTT,CASSLASVLRDTQYF
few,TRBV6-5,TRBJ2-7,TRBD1,TGTGCCAGCAGAACGACAGGGGACGAGCAGTACTTC,CASRTTGDEQYF
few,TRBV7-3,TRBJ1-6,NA,TGTGCCAGCAGCTCGCCAACAGGTCCCCTCCACTTT,CASSSPTGPLHF
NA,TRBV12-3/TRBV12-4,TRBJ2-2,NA,TGTGCCAGCAGTTTTCGGCCTAGGACATCGACCGGGGAGCTGTTTTTT,CASSFRPRTSTGELFF
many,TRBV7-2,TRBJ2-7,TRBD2,TGTGCCAGCAGCTTTTATAAGACTAGCGGGGGCGAGCAGTACTTC,CASSFYKTSGGEQYF
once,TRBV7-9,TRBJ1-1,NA,TGTGCCAGCGTTAAGGGGGTTGAGAACACTGAAGCTTTCTTT,CASVKGVENTEAFF
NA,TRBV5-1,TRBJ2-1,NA,TGCGCCAGCAGCATGAGAAGGGGGCAGTTCTTC,CASSMRRGQFF
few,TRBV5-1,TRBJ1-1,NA,TGCGCCAGCAGCTTGGGGGACGCGAACACTGAAGCTTTCTTT,CASSLGDANTEAFF
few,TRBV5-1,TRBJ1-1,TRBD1,TGCGCCAGCAGCTACCTGGACAGGGAGGACACTGAAGCTTTCTTT,CASSYLDREDTEAFF
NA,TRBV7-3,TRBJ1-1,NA,TGTGCCAGCAGCTTGAGACATTCGAACACTGAAGCTTTCTTT,CASSLRHSNTEAFF
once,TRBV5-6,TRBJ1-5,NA,TGTGCCAGCTCTGAGGGATTCGGACCCAATCAGCCCCAGCATTTT,CASSEGFGPNQPQHF
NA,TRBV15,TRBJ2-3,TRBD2,TGTGCCACCAGCAGAGATCGGGGGGGCACAGATACGCAGTATTTT,CATSRDRGGTDTQYF
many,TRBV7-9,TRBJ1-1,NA,TGTGCCAGCAGCCCTGACTCCTTGAACACTGAAGCTTTCTTT,CASSPDSLNTEAFF
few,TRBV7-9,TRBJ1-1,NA,TGTGCCAGCAGCCTCAGACCCGGCCGGGTAAACACTGAAGCTTTCTTT,CASSLRPGRVNTEAFF
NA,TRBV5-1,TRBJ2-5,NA,TGCGCCAGCAGCTTGGAGGCGGCGGGGTTGGCGGGAGAGACCCAGTACTTC,CASSLEAAGLAGETQYF